This TCR beta chain stems from a study of cytomegalovirus exposure and HLA in healthy donors. Study-wide results and limits: A later analysis, which compared TCR beta chains of equal frequency, found the HLA-associated ones more clonally expanded.

The V segment lost 3 bases and the J segment 5 bases; nucleotides outside the gene matches: 3. Germline CDR1 MNHEY, CDR2 SMNVEV (reference sequence). This CDR3 has 14 residues. Vbeta (60) and Jbeta (13) primers were used in the PCR. Sequenced by immunoSEQ multiplex PCR; TCRdb stores in-frame clones only, minus some. The table lists about 110,000 clones, about 86% of them singletons. Worth noting for this clone: No antigen is known for it.

The V gene is TRBV27, the J gene TRBJ2-7; 11 bases match TRBD1. The receptor was isolated from a man between 40 and 49 years old in good health and CMV-seronegative. Sequencing used PBMCs. DNA for the CDR3: TGTGCCAGCAGTTTGGGACAGGGGGTGGACGAGCAGTACTTC. Protein sequence: CASSLGQGVDEQYF.